This TCR beta chain was profiled in a study of Ad26.COV2.S vaccination and SARS-CoV-2 variants. Only in-frame clones appear in the TCRdb table, and some are missing; sequencing was by immunoSEQ multiplex PCR. The repertoire holds around 450,000 clones, approximately 90% seen once, with 1.7% in the top ten. Looked up from germline, CDR1 is LNHNV and CDR2 is YYDKDF (reference sequence). The CDR3 has 12 amino acids. Germline trimming cut 2 bases from V and 5 bases from J; bases unmatched to any gene: 0. The treatment: over 15 received Ad26.COV2.S at low or high dose, single or two shots; roughly 5 received placebo; per-sample allocation not given. Day 63 after the first injection of vaccine or placebo was the sampling time. Vaccine was an Ad26 vector expressing Wuhan-strain SARS-CoV-2 spike. The sample holds a few counts of this clone.

This chain joins TRBV15 and TRBJ2-7, with TRBD1 matching over 7 bases. The specimen comprised peripheral blood, sampled in a trial of Ad26.COV2.S vaccine versus placebo. The sequence was obtained from a person between 18 and 65 years old who received the Ad26.COV2.S COVID-19 vaccine or a placebo. CDR3 amino acids: CATSRQGDEQYF. Written as DNA, the CDR3 is TGTGCCACCAGCAGACAGGGGGACGAGCAGTACTTC.